One T cell receptor (beta chain) is described in this entry. The CDR3 contains 14 residues. Germline V gene sequence: CDR1 ENHRY, CDR2 SYGVKD. V lost 6 bases to trimming and J lost 7 bases, with 19 bases between them. This sample was taken from a study of shared clonotypes between healthy human individuals. Study as a whole: Per-donor plates numbered three CD4 naive, three CD4 memory, two CD8 naive and one CD8 memory.

Naive CD8 isolation took CD45RO-negative cells positively selected for CCR7 and excluded terminally differentiated effector memory CD45RA+ cells. Some clones are missing from TCRdb's copy, which holds only in-frame ones; the method was immunoSEQ multiplex PCR. The sample records some 2,000,000 clones, approximately 94% being singletons. The gene calls are TRBV10-3 and TRBJ2-7; D is perhaps TRBD2 (5 bases). Sequenced: naive CD8+ T cells sorted from blood. The receptor was isolated from a man aged 18-30 years in good health. DNA of the CDR3: TGTGCCATCAGCCCGACGGGTCTCGGGGAGGAGCAGTACTTC. It is translated as CAISPTGLGEEQYF.